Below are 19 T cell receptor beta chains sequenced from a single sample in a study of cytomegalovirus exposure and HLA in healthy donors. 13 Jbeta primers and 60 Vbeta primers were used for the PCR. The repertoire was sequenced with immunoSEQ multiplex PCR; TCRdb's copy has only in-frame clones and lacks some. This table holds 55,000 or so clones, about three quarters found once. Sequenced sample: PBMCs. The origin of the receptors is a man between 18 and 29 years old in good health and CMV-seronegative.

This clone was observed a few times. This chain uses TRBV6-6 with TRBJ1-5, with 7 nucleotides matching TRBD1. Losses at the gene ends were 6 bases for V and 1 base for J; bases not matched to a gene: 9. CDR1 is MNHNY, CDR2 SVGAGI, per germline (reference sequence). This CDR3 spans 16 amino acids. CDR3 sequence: CASSPLGGLSNQPQHF. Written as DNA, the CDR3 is TGTGCCAGCAGCCCCCTAGGGGGCCTAAGCAATCAGCCCCAGCATTTT.

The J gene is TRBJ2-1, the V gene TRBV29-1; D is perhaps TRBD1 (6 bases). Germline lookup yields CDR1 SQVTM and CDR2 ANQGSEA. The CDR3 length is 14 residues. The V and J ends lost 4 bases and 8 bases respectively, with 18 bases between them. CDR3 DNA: TGCAGCGTTGGTTCTGGACAGCCTTACGATGAGCAGTTCTTC. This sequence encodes CSVGSGQPYDEQFF.

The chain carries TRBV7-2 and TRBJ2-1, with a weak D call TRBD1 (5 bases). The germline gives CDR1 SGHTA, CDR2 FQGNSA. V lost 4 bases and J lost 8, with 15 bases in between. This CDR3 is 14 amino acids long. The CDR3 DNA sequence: TGTGCCAGCAGCTCCCGACTGGGGCAGTATGAGCAGTTCTTC. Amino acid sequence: CASSSRLGQYEQFF.

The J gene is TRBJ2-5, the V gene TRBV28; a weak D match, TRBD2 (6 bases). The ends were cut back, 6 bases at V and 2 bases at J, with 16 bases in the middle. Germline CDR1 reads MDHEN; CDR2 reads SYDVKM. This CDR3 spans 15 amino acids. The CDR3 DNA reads TGTGCCAGCAGCCGCCACGGGGGTACGCAAGAGACCCAGTACTTC. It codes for CASSRHGGTQETQYF.

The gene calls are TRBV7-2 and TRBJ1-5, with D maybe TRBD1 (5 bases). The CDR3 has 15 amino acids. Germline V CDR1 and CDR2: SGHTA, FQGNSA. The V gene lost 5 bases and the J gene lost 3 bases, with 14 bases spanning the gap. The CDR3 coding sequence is TGTGCCAGCAGCCTACAGGTTGCCGTCAATCAGCCCCAGCATTTT. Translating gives CASSLQVAVNQPQHF.

CDR3: CASAPLAGVYNEQFF. The CDR3 region has the DNA TGTGCCAGCGCGCCACTAGCGGGGGTCTACAATGAGCAGTTCTTC. This chain uses TRBV9 with TRBJ2-1; 11 nucleotides line up with TRBD2. The V gene's germline CDR1 is SGDLS and CDR2 YYNGEE. This CDR3 is 15 amino acids long. The V segment lost 7 bases and the J segment 3 bases; nucleotides outside the gene matches: 6.

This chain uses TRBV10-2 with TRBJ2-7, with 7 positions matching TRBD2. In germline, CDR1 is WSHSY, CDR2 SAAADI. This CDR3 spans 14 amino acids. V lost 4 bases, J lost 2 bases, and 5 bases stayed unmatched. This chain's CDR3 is CASSVGGSPYEQYF. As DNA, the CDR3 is TGCGCCAGCAGTGTGGGGGGGTCTCCCTACGAGCAGTACTTC.

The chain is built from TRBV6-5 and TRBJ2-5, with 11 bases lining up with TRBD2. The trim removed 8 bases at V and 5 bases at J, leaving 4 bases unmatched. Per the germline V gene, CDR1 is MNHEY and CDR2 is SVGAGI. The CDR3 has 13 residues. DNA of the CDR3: TGTGCCAGCGGGACTAGCGGACCGGAGACCCAGTACTTC. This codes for CASGTSGPETQYF.

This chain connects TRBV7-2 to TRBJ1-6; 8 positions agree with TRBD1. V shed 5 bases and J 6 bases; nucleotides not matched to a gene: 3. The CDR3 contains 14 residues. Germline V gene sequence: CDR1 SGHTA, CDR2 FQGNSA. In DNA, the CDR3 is TGTGCCAGCAGCCCCGGACAGGGTAATTCACCCCTCCACTTT. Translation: CASSPGQGNSPLHF.

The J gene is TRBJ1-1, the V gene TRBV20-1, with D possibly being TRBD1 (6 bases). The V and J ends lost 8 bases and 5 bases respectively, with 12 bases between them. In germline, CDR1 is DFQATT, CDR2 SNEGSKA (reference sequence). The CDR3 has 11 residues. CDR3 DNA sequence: TGCAGTACTAAGAGGGGGACTGAAGCTTTCTTT. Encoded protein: CSTKRGTEAFF.

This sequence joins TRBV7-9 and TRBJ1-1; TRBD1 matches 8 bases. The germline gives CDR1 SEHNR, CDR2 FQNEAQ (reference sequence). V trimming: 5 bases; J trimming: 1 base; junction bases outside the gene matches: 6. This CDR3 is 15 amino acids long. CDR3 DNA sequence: TGTGCCAGCAGCGTCTCGACAGGGGAGAACACTGAAGCTTTCTTT. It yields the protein CASSVSTGENTEAFF.

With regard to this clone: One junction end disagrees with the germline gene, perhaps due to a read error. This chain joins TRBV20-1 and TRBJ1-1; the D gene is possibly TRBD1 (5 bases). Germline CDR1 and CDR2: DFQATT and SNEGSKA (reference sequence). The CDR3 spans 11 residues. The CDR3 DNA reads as TGTCTGGGCAGGGAGAACACTGAAGCTTTCTTT. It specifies CLGRENTEAFF.

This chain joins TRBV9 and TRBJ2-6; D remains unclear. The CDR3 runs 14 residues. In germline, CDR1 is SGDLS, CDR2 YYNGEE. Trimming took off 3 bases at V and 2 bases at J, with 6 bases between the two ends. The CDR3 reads CASSAPPGANVLTF. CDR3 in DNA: TGTGCCAGCAGCGCCCCTCCTGGGGCCAACGTCCTGACTTTC. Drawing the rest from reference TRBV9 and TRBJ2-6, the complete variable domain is DSGVTQTPKHLITATGQRVTLRCSPRSGDLSVYWYQQSLDQGLQFLIQYYNGEERAKGNILERFSAQQFPDLHSELNLSSLELGDSALYFCASSAPPGANVLTFGAGSRLTVL.

CDR3 sequence reads: CASSSRRDYTDTQYF. The CDR3 nucleotides read TGTGCCAGCAGCTCGAGGAGGGATTACACAGATACGCAGTATTTT. V is TRBV7-2 and J is TRBJ2-3; a possible D gene is TRBD2 (6 bases). The germline V gene encodes CDR1 SGHTA and CDR2 FQGNSA. The CDR3 runs to 15 residues. V lost 4 bases, J lost 2 bases, and 13 bases lay in between.

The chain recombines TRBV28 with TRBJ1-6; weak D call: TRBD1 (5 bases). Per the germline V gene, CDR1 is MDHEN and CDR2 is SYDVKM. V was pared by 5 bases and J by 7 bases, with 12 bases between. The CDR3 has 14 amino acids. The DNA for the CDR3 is TGTGCCAGCAGTCAAACAGGCCAAAATTCACCCCTCCACTTT. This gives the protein CASSQTGQNSPLHF.

CDR3 DNA: TGTGCCAGCAGCTCCGGACAGTTTTCCGATACGCAGTATTTT. This gives the protein CASSSGQFSDTQYF. The chain couples TRBV7-2 to TRBJ2-3; TRBD1 might be the D (6 bases). The CDR3 is 14 residues long. Looked up from germline, CDR1 is SGHTA and CDR2 is FQGNSA. Between the trimmed V and J ends, which lost 4 bases and 6 bases, there was a span of 14 bases.

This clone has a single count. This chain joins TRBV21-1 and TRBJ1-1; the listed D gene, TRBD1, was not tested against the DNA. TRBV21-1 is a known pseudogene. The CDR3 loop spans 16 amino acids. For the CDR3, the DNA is TGTGCCAGCAGCACACCACCGGGACAGGGGATCACTGAAGCTTTCTTT. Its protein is CASSTPPGQGITEAFF.

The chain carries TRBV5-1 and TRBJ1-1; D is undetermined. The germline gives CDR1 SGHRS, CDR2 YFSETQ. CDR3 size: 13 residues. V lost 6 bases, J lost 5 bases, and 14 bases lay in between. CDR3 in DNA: TGCGCCAGCAATAAAGCCGGAGGGACTGAAGCTTTCTTT. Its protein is CASNKAGGTEAFF. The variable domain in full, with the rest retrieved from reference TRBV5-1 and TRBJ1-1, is KAGVTQTPRYLIKTRGQQVTLSCSPISGHRSVSWYQQTPGQGLQFLFEYFSETQRNKGNFPGRFSGRQFSNSRSEMNVSTLELGDSALYLCASNKAGGTEAFFGQGTRLTVV.

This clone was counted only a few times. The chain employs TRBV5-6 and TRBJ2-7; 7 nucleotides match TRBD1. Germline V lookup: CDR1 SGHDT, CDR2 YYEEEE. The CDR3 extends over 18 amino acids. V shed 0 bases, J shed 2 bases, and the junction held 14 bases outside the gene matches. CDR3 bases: TGTGCCAGCAGCTTGGAAAGGTCGGGACAGCCTCCGACCTACGAGCAGTACTTC. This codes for CASSLERSGQPPTYEQYF.